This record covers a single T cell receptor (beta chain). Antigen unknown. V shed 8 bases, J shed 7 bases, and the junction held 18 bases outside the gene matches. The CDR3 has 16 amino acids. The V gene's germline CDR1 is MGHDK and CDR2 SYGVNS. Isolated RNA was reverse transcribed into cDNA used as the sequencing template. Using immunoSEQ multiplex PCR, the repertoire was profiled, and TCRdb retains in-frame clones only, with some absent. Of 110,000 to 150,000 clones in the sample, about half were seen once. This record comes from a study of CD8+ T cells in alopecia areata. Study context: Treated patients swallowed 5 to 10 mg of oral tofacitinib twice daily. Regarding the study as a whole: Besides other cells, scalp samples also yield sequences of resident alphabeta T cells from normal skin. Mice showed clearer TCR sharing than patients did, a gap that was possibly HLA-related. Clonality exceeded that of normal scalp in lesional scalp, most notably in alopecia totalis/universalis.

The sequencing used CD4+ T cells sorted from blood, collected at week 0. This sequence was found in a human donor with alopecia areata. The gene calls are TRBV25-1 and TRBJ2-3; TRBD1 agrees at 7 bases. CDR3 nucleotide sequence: TGTGCCAGCTCCCCCCCTGCGACAGGGCTTATGAATACGCAGTATTTT. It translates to CASSPPATGLMNTQYF.